One and the same sample provided the 23 T cell receptor beta chains below, sequenced in a study of T cell changes during pregnancy in multiple sclerosis (dated by TCRdb to between 2019 and 2020). The library was produced with the immunoSEQ multiplex PCR assay. The source is immuneACCESS, and TCRdb retained only in-frame sequences with V and J called. Part of the clones is not carried over; for the studies checked, unresolved V genes explain less than half of this, and the remainder is unexplained. Counted in this sample were tens of thousands of clones; 88% of them appeared once. Jointly, the top ten make up over 1.5% of the sample. The source material was peripheral blood, sampled in the first trimester of pregnancy. These receptors all come from a female donor with multiple sclerosis, enrolled in a pregnancy study.

The chain combines TRBV10-3 with TRBJ1-5; D unresolved. Germline V gene lookup returns CDR1 ENHRY and CDR2 SYGVKD. Trimming removed 0 bases at V and 4 bases at J, with 7 bases between. This CDR3 is 14 amino acids long. Written as DNA, the CDR3 is TGTGCCATCAGTGAGTCCTCTGAGAATCAGCCCCAGCATTTT. Protein: CAISESSENQPQHF.

CDR3: CASSLALGQEPYEQYF. For the CDR3, the DNA is TGTGCCAGCAGCTTAGCCCTGGGACAAGAACCTTACGAGCAGTACTTC. The V gene is TRBV7-8, the J gene TRBJ2-7, with D perhaps matching TRBD1 (6 bases). V was clipped by 0 bases and J by 4 bases, with 16 bases between them. The CDR3 extends over 16 amino acids. Germline CDR1 reads SGHVS; CDR2 reads FQNEAQ.

This chain links TRBV5-5 with TRBJ1-1, with 7 nucleotides matching TRBD1. Germline V gene lookup returns CDR1 SGHKS and CDR2 YYEKEE (reference sequence). The CDR3 loop spans 13 amino acids. V shed 4 bases, J shed 8 bases, and the junction held 8 bases outside the gene matches. The CDR3, as DNA: TGTGCCAGCAGCCTGTTGGGACAGACAGAAGCTTTCTTT. Protein sequence: CASSLLGQTEAFF.

The chain has TRBV7-2 and TRBJ1-5; D not certain. Germline-derived CDR1 and CDR2 are SGHTA and FQGNSA. The CDR3 consists of 14 residues. Trimming took off 1 base at V and 2 bases at J, with 6 bases between the two ends. The DNA of the CDR3 is TGTGCCAGCAGCTTAGTTCGGGGCAATCAGCCCCAGCATTTT. Its protein is CASSLVRGNQPQHF.

This clone was counted only a few times. The rearrangement joins TRBV19 to TRBJ1-1; a possible D gene is TRBD1 (6 bases). The length of the CDR3 is 14 residues. Germline lookup yields CDR1 LNHDA and CDR2 SQIVND (reference sequence). V gave up 5 bases and J gave up 6 bases, with 16 bases separating them. CDR3 amino acids: CASSPEQGLPEAFF. The CDR3 nucleotides read TGTGCCAGTAGTCCCGAACAGGGTCTGCCTGAAGCTTTCTTT.

V is TRBV7-9 and J is TRBJ2-1, with D possibly being TRBD2 (6 bases). This CDR3 comprises 15 residues. Trimming pared 5 bases from V and 8 bases from J, leaving 19 bases between. Per germline, CDR1 SEHNR and CDR2 FQNEAQ (reference sequence). The CDR3 DNA is TGTGCCAGCAGCCAAAATTGGGCGGGGCGGGATGAGCAGTTCTTC. Protein sequence: CASSQNWAGRDEQFF.

This clone occurred once. This chain joins TRBV7-9 and TRBJ2-7, with 8 bases that match TRBD1. After removal of 5 bases from V and 4 bases from J, the junction contained 10 bases not matched to a gene. The CDR3 contains 15 residues. From germline, CDR1 is SEHNR and CDR2 FQNEAQ (reference sequence). The CDR3 sequence: CASSPGTGYDYEQYF. The CDR3 DNA reads TGTGCCAGCAGCCCAGGGACAGGCTATGATTACGAGCAGTACTTC. Supplemented by reference TRBV7-9 and TRBJ2-7, the full variable domain reads DTGVSQNPRHKITKRGQNVTFRCDPISEHNRLYWYRQTLGQGPEFLTYFQNEAQLEKSRLLSDRFSAERPKGSFSTLEIQRTEQGDSAMYLCASSPGTGYDYEQYFGPGTRLTVT.

The chain couples TRBV21-1 to TRBJ1-1; TRBD1, as called in the table, went unchecked against the DNA. TRBV21-1 is shown as a pseudogene. There are 13 residues in the CDR3. Here the CDR3 DNA reads TGTGCCAGCAGCACGGGGACAGCCACTGAAGCTTTCTTT. Its translation is CASSTGTATEAFF.

The J gene is TRBJ2-3, the V gene TRBV6-5, with 7 nucleotides matching TRBD2. V gave up 5 bases and J gave up 6 bases; unmatched junction bases: 11. This CDR3 spans 15 amino acids. Germline CDR1 is MNHEY and CDR2 is SVGAGI. The CDR3 DNA sequence: TGTGCCAGCAGTATTAATAGCGGGTTGGCGGATACGCAGTATTTT. Its translation: CASSINSGLADTQYF.

The chain links TRBV7-3 to TRBJ2-7, with D uncertain. The CDR3 length is 14 residues. V dropped 4 bases and J dropped 7 bases, with 17 bases sitting between them. Germline V gene data show CDR1 as SGHTA and CDR2 as FQGTGA. The CDR3 DNA reads as TGTGCCAGCAGCTCAGGCCCTCCGCCCCTTGAGCAGTACTTC. Its translation: CASSSGPPPLEQYF.

The rearrangement joins TRBV5-1 to TRBJ2-2; a possible D gene is TRBD1 (5 bases). The CDR3 sequence is 14 residues long. Germline V gene lookup returns CDR1 SGHRS and CDR2 YFSETQ. Trimming stripped 0 bases from V and 4 bases from J, with 7 bases between. CDR3 protein: CASSLARGTGELFF. The CDR3 region has the DNA TGCGCCAGCAGCTTGGCAAGGGGCACCGGGGAGCTGTTTTTT.

The chain couples TRBV4-3 to TRBJ1-1, with D possibly being TRBD1 (6 bases). The V gene lost 0 bases and the J gene lost 5 bases, with 13 bases spanning the gap. This CDR3 has 15 amino acids. Per germline, CDR1 LGHNA and CDR2 YSLEER. The CDR3 spells CASSQDIQGGTEAFF. The CDR3 region has the DNA TGCGCCAGCAGCCAAGATATACAGGGTGGGACTGAAGCTTTCTTT.

The J gene is TRBJ2-7, the V gene TRBV5-1, with 9 bases aligning to TRBD1. CDR1 SGHRS and CDR2 YFSETQ come from the germline V gene. The length of the CDR3 is 14 residues. The V segment lost 1 base and the J segment 7 bases; nucleotides outside the gene matches: 6. CDR3 coding DNA: TGCGCCAGCAGCTTGTTACAGGGGGCTCGGGAGCAGTACTTC. The encoded protein is CASSLLQGAREQYF.

This chain uses TRBV28 with TRBJ1-1; 9 nucleotides agree with TRBD1. Unmatched junction bases numbered 10, after V lost 5 bases and J lost 6 bases. The germline CDR1 and CDR2 sequences are MDHEN and SYDVKM. The CDR3 is 15 amino acids. This CDR3 reads CASSPPTGGRPEAFF. The CDR3 nucleotides read TGTGCCAGCAGTCCCCCCACAGGGGGCAGGCCTGAAGCTTTCTTT.

This clone was seen at least ten times. The V and J genes are TRBV4-1 and TRBJ1-5; D remains ambiguous. Germline lookup yields CDR1 MGHRA and CDR2 YSYEKL. Between the trimmed V and J ends, which lost 4 bases and 6 bases, there was a span of 13 bases. The CDR3 extends over 14 amino acids. The CDR3 nucleotides read TGCGCCAGCAGCCGAGCTATCATCACTCAGCCCCAGCATTTT. Residues: CASSRAIITQPQHF.

This chain links TRBV7-9 with TRBJ1-1, with TRBD1 as a possible D gene (6 bases). Trimming took 1 base from V and 4 from J, leaving 16 bases between them. Germline V gene data show CDR1 as SEHNR and CDR2 as FQNEAQ (reference sequence). The CDR3 is 16 residues long. The CDR3 loop is CASSLVPGEGGTEAFF. Written as DNA, the CDR3 is TGTGCCAGCAGCTTAGTTCCAGGGGAGGGAGGCACTGAAGCTTTCTTT.

This rearrangement joins TRBV7-6 to TRBJ2-3; no clear D. The V gene lost 4 bases and the J gene lost 0 bases, with 11 bases spanning the gap. CDR3 length: 15 residues. CDR1 is SGHVS and CDR2 is FNYEAQ in the germline V gene. DNA of the CDR3: TGTGCCAGCAGCTACTACCTTGCTAGCACAGATACGCAGTATTTT. It is translated as CASSYYLASTDTQYF. The full variable domain, in which reference TRBV7-6 and TRBJ2-3 provide the parts outside the CDR3, is GAGVSQSPRYKVTKRGQDVALRCDPISGHVSLYWYRQALGQGPEFLTYFNYEAQQDKSGLPNDRFSAERPEGSISTLTIQRTEQRDSAMYRCASSYYLASTDTQYFGPGTRLTVL.

The genes are TRBV4-1 and TRBJ2-1, with 7 bases that match TRBD2. The CDR3 length is 16 residues. V shed 0 bases, J shed 3 bases, and the junction held 5 bases outside the gene matches. Germline V gene sequence: CDR1 MGHRA, CDR2 YSYEKL. The CDR3 DNA reads as TGCGCCAGCAGCCAAGATCCTAGCGGACTCTACAATGAGCAGTTCTTC. It specifies CASSQDPSGLYNEQFF.

This chain links TRBV29-1 with TRBJ2-7; 7 nucleotides agree with TRBD1. CDR1 and CDR2 (germline): SQVTM, ANQGSEA. This CDR3 spans 13 amino acids. After removal of 7 bases from V and 0 bases from J, the junction contained 6 bases not matched to a gene. The CDR3: CSARQGPSYEQYF. The CDR3 DNA is TGCAGCGCACGACAGGGCCCCTCCTACGAGCAGTACTTC.

This clone was counted a single time. The chain combines TRBV10-3 with TRBJ1-1; D is perhaps TRBD1 (6 bases). The CDR3 extends over 11 amino acids. V lost 10 bases and J 6 bases, leaving 12 bases between the germline ends. Germline CDR1 and CDR2: ENHRY and SYGVKD. The CDR3 sequence: CATEDSAEAFF. The CDR3 DNA reads as TGTGCCACCGAGGACAGCGCTGAAGCTTTCTTT.

In this sample, this clone is medium-sized (0.01 to 0.1%). This sequence joins TRBV21-1 and TRBJ1-1; the listed D gene, TRBD1, was not tested against the DNA. TRBV21-1 is a pseudogene locus. This CDR3 comprises 15 residues. The CDR3 reads CASSRQRKKGAEAFF. CDR3 coding DNA: TGTGCCAGCAGCAGACAAAGGAAGAAGGGGGCTGAAGCTTTCTTT.

This sequence joins TRBV9 and TRBJ2-3, with 9 bases identical to TRBD2. V lost 4 bases, J lost 0 bases, and 12 bases stayed unmatched. CDR1 SGDLS and CDR2 YYNGEE come from the germline V gene. This CDR3 spans 18 amino acids. The CDR3 bases are TGTGCCAGCAGCTACCACGGGGCGGGAGGGTCTAGCACAGATACGCAGTATTTT. It encodes CASSYHGAGGSSTDTQYF. Drawing the rest from reference TRBV9 and TRBJ2-3, the complete variable domain is DSGVTQTPKHLITATGQRVTLRCSPRSGDLSVYWYQQSLDQGLQFLIQYYNGEERAKGNILERFSAQQFPDLHSELNLSSLELGDSALYFCASSYHGAGGSSTDTQYFGPGTRLTVL.

A word on this clone: This same CDR3 is encoded by further DNA sequences in the sample. The rearrangement links TRBV2 to TRBJ2-1; D ambiguous. Germline loops: CDR1 SNHLY, CDR2 FYNNEI. The CDR3 length is 11 residues. V was trimmed by 5 bases and J by 4 bases, leaving 3 bases between them. The CDR3 sequence: CASSPYNEQFF. The CDR3 bases are TGTGCCAGCAGTCCATACAATGAGCAGTTCTTC.